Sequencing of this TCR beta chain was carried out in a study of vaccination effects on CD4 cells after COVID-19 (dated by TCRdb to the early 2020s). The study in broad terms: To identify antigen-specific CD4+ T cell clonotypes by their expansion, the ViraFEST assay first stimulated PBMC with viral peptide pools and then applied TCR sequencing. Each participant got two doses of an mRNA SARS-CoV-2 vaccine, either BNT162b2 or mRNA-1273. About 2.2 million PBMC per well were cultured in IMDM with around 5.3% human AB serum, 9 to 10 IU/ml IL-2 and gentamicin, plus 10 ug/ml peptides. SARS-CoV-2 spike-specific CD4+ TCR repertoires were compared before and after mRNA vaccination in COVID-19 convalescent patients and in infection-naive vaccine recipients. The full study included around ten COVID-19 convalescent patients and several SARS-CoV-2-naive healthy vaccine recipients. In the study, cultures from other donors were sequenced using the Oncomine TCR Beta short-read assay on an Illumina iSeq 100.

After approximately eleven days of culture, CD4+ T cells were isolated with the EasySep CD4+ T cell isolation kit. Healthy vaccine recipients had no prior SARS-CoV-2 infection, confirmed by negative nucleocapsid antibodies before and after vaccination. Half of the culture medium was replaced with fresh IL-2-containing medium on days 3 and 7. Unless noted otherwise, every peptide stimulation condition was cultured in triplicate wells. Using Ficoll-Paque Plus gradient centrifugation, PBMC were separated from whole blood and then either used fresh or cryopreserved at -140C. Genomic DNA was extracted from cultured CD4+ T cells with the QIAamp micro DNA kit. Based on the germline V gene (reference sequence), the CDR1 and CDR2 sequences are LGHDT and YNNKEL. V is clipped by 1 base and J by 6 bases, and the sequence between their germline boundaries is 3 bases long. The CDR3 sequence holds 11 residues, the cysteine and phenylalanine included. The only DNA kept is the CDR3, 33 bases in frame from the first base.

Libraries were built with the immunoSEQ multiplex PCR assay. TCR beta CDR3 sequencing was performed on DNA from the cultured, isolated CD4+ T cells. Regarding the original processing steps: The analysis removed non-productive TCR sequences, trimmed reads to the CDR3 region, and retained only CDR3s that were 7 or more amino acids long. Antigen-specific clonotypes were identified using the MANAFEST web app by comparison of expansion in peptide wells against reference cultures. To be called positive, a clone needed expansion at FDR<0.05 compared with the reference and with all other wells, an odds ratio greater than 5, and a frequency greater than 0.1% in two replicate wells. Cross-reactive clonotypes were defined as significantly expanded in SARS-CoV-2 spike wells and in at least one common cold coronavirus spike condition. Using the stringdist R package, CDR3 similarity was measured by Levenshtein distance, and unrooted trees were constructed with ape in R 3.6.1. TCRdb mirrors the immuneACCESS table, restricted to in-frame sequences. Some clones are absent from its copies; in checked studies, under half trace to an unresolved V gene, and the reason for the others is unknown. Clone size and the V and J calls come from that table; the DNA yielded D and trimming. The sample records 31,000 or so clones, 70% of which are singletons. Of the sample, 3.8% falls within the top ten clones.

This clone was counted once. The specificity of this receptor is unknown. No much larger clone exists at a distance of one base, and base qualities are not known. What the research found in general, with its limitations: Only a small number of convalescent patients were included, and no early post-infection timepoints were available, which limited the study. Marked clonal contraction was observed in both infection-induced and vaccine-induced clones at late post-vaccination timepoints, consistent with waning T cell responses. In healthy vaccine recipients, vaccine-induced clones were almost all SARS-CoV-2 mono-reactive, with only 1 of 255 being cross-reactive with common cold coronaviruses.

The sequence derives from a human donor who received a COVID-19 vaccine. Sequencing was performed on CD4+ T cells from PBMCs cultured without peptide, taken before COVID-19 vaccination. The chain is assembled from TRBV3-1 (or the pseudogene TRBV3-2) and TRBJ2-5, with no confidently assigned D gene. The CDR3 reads CASSQGKTQYF. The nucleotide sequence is TGTGCCAGCAGCCAAGGCAAGACCCAGTACTTC.